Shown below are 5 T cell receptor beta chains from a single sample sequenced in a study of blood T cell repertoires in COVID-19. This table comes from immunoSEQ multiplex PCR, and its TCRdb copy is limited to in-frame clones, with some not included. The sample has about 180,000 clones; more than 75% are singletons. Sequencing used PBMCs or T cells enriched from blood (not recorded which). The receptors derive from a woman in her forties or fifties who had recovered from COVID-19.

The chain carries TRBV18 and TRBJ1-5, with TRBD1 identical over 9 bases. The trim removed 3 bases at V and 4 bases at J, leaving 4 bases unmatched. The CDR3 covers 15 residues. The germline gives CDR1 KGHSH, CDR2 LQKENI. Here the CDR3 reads CASSPRTGENQPQHF. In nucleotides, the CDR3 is TGTGCCAGCTCACCCAGGACAGGGGAAAATCAGCCCCAGCATTTT.

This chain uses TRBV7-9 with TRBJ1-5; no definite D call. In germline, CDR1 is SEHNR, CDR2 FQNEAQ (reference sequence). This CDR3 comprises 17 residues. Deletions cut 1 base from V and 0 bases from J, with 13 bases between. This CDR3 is CASSLVGQVGSNQPQHF. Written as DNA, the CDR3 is TGTGCCAGCAGCTTAGTGGGCCAGGTTGGTAGCAATCAGCCCCAGCATTTT.

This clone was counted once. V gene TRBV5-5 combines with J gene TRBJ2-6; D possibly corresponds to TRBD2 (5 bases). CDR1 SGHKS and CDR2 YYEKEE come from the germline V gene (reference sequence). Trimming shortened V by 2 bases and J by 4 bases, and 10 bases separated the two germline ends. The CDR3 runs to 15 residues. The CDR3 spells CASSFVGVGANVLTF. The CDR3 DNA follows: TGTGCCAGCAGCTTTGTCGGGGTAGGGGCCAACGTCCTGACTTTC.

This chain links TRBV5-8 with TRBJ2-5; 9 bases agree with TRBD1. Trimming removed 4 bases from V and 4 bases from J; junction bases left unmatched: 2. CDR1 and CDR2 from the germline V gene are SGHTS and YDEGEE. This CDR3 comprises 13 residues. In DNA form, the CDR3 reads TGTGCCAGCAGCGTGGACAGGGGAGAGACCCAGTACTTC. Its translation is CASSVDRGETQYF.

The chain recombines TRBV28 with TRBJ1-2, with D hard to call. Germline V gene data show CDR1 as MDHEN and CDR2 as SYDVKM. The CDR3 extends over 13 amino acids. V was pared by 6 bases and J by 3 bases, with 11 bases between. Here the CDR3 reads CASSPSQDYGYTF. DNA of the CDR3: TGTGCCAGCAGCCCGAGTCAGGACTATGGCTACACCTTC.